The 3 T cell receptor beta chains in this list originate from one sample, sequenced in a study of neurological immune-mediated disorders. A single record per CDR3 protein comes from TCRdb applying MiXCR to the 5' RACE reads. The data hold approximately 50,000 distinct CDR3 sequences, with 9% to 12% observed a single time. Specimen: PBMCs. Source of these receptors: a man aged 70 or older with HTLV-1-associated myelopathy (HAM/TSP).

This clonotype was counted only a few times. The V and J genes are TRBV7-3 and TRBJ1-6, with D possibly matching TRBD1 (6 bases). V was trimmed by 1 base and J by 9 bases, leaving 13 bases between them. The CDR3 runs to 15 residues. Germline lookup yields CDR1 SGHTA and CDR2 FQGTGA. CDR3: CASSLSTGRGSPLHF. For the CDR3, the DNA is TGTGCCAGCAGCTTAAGTACAGGGAGAGGTTCACCCCTCCACTTT.

This clonotype was seen ten or more times. The rearrangement links TRBV7-3 to TRBJ1-1; unclear D gene. Per the germline V gene, CDR1 is SGHTA and CDR2 is FQGTGA. CDR3 length: 13 amino acids. V shed 3 bases and J shed 3 bases, with 8 bases lying between them. The CDR3 coding sequence is TGTGCCAGCAGCTTCGGCCAGCACACTGAAGCTTTCTTT. Protein sequence: CASSFGQHTEAFF.

This clonotype showed up many times. V is TRBV7-2 and J is TRBJ2-5; no firm D call. CDR1 is SGHTA, CDR2 FQGNSA, per germline. The CDR3 runs to 13 residues. V lost 2 bases and J 6 bases, leaving 10 bases between the germline ends. The CDR3 nucleotides read TGTGCCAGCAGCTTATCAGGATTCAAGACCCAGTACTTC. Protein sequence: CASSLSGFKTQYF.